These 17 T cell receptor beta chains share one sample of origin, sequenced in a study of CD8+CD57+ T cells in acquired aplastic anemia. The TCR beta profiling, which covered VDJ combination and CDR3 sequence, was carried out using genomic DNA as the template. TCRdb re-called the reads through MiXCR, storing one row per CDR3 protein. Among about 290,000 distinct CDR3 sequences listed, roughly 61% were seen once. All sequencing subjects had displayed CD8+CD57+ cell expansion on flow cytometry. Sample: sorted CD4+, CD8+, or CD8+CD57+ T cells (not recorded which) from PBMCs. Source of these receptors: a human donor with aplastic anemia.

The chain uses TRBV2 and TRBJ2-5; TRBD2 matches 8 bases. Germline assignment: CDR1 SNHLY and CDR2 FYNNEI. The trim removed 7 bases at V and 8 bases at J, leaving 6 bases unmatched. There are 12 residues in the CDR3. The CDR3 sequence is CASTGLAVTQYF. The CDR3, as DNA: TGTGCCAGCACTGGACTAGCCGTTACCCAGTACTTC. Supplemented by reference TRBV2 and TRBJ2-5, the full variable domain reads EPEVTQTPSHQVTQMGQEVILRCVPISNHLYFYWYRQILGQKVEFLVSFYNNEISEKSEIFDDQFSVERPDGSNFTLKIRSTKLEDSAMYFCASTGLAVTQYFGPGTRLLVL.

The V and J genes are TRBV20-1 and TRBJ2-7; no definite D call. Germline CDR1 and CDR2: DFQATT and SNEGSKA (reference sequence). Trimming took off 6 bases at V and 2 bases at J, with 8 bases between the two ends. This CDR3 spans 11 amino acids. Here the CDR3 reads CSADGAYEQYF. The CDR3 DNA follows: TGCAGTGCGGACGGAGCCTACGAGCAGTACTTC.

The chain is built from TRBV9 and TRBJ1-1; tentatively, D is TRBD1 (5 bases). Per the germline V gene, CDR1 is SGDLS and CDR2 is YYNGEE. V was clipped by 3 bases and J by 5 bases, with 17 bases between them. This CDR3 has 15 amino acids. DNA of the CDR3: TGTGCCAGCAGCGGAGGGGACTCAGACGAGACTGAAGCTTTCTTT. Translated, it gives CASSGGDSDETEAFF.

The sample holds a few counts of this clonotype. The rearrangement links TRBV7-2 to TRBJ2-5, with no clear D. The CDR3 consists of 12 residues. Germline assignment: CDR1 SGHTA and CDR2 FQGNSA. Trimming stripped 3 bases from V and 3 bases from J, with 5 bases between. The CDR3 DNA sequence: TGTGCCAGCAGCTTTGCCAAAGAGACCCAGTACTTC. This translates into CASSFAKETQYF.

Points on this clonotype: The junction shows a germline mismatch at one end, possibly a read error. The chain uses TRBV5-1 and TRBJ2-2; 7 bases are shared with TRBD1. Germline CDR1 reads SGHRS; CDR2 reads YFSETQ. This CDR3 spans 16 amino acids. The CDR3 loop reads CASSFGSGGSTRELFF. Here the CDR3 DNA reads TGCGCCAGCAGCTTCGGGTCAGGGGGTAGCACCAGGGAGCTGTTTTTT.

This chain links TRBV5-8 with TRBJ2-2; tentative D call: TRBD1 (6 bases). The V gene lost 6 bases and the J gene lost 0 bases, with 12 bases spanning the gap. Looked up from germline, CDR1 is SGHTS and CDR2 is YDEGEE. There are 15 residues in the CDR3. In DNA form, the CDR3 reads TGTGCCAGCAACGAACAGGGAACGAACACCGGGGAGCTGTTTTTT. Protein sequence: CASNEQGTNTGELFF.

J is TRBJ1-2 and V is TRBV20-1, with 7 positions matching TRBD1. Looked up from germline, CDR1 is DFQATT and CDR2 is SNEGSKA (reference sequence). The CDR3 totals 15 residues. Trimming at V came to 5 bases and at J to 4 bases, leaving 13 bases not matched to a gene. Here the CDR3 reads CSAQGTVGASYGYTF. CDR3 nucleotides: TGCAGTGCTCAAGGGACAGTAGGGGCCTCCTATGGCTACACCTTC.

In this sample, this clonotype turned up many times. The chain couples TRBV5-8 to TRBJ1-4; 10 bases line up with TRBD1. Germline V gene sequence: CDR1 SGHTS, CDR2 YDEGEE. CDR3 length: 13 amino acids. The J segment lost 7 bases and the V segment lost 9 bases, leaving 6 bases of the junction unmatched. The CDR3 here is CATSGQGIEKLFF. Here the CDR3 DNA reads TGTGCCACTTCGGGACAGGGGATTGAAAAACTGTTTTTT.

CDR3 sequence: CASSEVDLYGYTF. In nucleotides, the CDR3 is TGTGCCAGCAGTGAAGTAGATCTCTATGGCTACACCTTC. The chain uses TRBV2 and TRBJ1-2; D not resolved. The V gene's germline CDR1 is SNHLY and CDR2 FYNNEI. Trimming removed 1 base from V and 4 bases from J, with 7 bases in between. This CDR3 has 13 amino acids.

The CDR3 coding sequence is TGTGCCAGCAGCACCGGGGTTCTTGACACCGGGGAGCTGTTTTTT. It codes for CASSTGVLDTGELFF. J is TRBJ2-2 and V is TRBV7-9, with D perhaps matching TRBD2 (5 bases). CDR1 is SEHNR, CDR2 FQNEAQ, per germline (reference sequence). This CDR3 comprises 15 residues. Trimming pared 5 bases from V and 3 bases from J, leaving 13 bases between. The full variable domain, its missing parts supplied by reference TRBV7-9 and TRBJ2-2, is DTGVSQNPRHKITKRGQNVTFRCDPISEHNRLYWYRQTLGQGPEFLTYFQNEAQLEKSRLLSDRFSAERPKGSFSTLEIQRTEQGDSAMYLCASSTGVLDTGELFFGEGSRLTVL.

The chain is built from TRBV20-1 and TRBJ1-6; 9 bases are a match to TRBD1. With V trimmed by 5 bases and J by 7 bases, 15 bases remained unmatched. Germline values: CDR1 DFQATT, CDR2 SNEGSKA (reference sequence). The CDR3 has 17 amino acids. The CDR3 nucleotides are TGCAGTGCTCAAAAGGGAGGGGGGACAGGGACGAATTCACCCCTCCACTTT. It encodes CSAQKGGGTGTNSPLHF.

This clonotype has a single count. Written as DNA, the CDR3 is TGCAGTGCTAGAGAGGGACTAGCGGGGGCCTACGAGCAGTACTTC. Translating gives CSAREGLAGAYEQYF. This chain uses TRBV20-1 with TRBJ2-7; 14 nucleotides align to TRBD2. The CDR3 has 15 amino acids. Trimming cost V 0 bases and J 2 bases; bases outside gene matches: 0. Germline-derived CDR1 and CDR2 are DFQATT and SNEGSKA (reference sequence).

This chain joins TRBV5-1 and TRBJ2-7; maybe TRBD1 (8 bases). The length of the CDR3 is 15 residues. Germline assignment: CDR1 SGHRS and CDR2 YFSETQ. Trimming left V 4 bases short and J 6 bases short, with 20 bases between. The CDR3 DNA reads TGCGCCAGCAGCCCACAGGGGGGGGCGCGGGCCGAGCAGTACTTC. Its protein product is CASSPQGGARAEQYF.

Only a few counts were recorded for this clonotype. This sequence joins TRBV29-1 and TRBJ1-1; a possible D gene is TRBD1 (5 bases). CDR1 and CDR2 from the germline V gene are SQVTM and ANQGSEA. The CDR3 is 13 amino acids. Trimming cost V 4 bases and J 4 bases, with 13 bases left between them. CDR3 amino acids: CSVVEGSGTEAFF. Here the CDR3 DNA reads TGCAGCGTTGTGGAGGGGTCGGGCACTGAAGCTTTCTTT.

Many counts were recorded for this clonotype. This rearrangement joins TRBV6-8 to TRBJ2-7; TRBD2 is a possible D gene (6 bases). This CDR3 contains 12 residues. In germline, CDR1 is MNHGY, CDR2 SAAAGT. This CDR3 reads CASPPGTGDGEV. Here the CDR3 DNA reads TGTGCCAGCCCTCCTGGGACGGGAGATGGGGAAGTC.

This clonotype was detected ten times or more. The chain employs TRBV25-1 and TRBJ2-1; D not resolved. V lost 1 base and J lost 3, with 13 bases in between. Germline V lookup: CDR1 MGHDK, CDR2 SYGVNS. The CDR3 extends over 16 amino acids. DNA for the CDR3: TGTGCCAGCAGTGAATCTCGGTGGACGGTCTACAATGAGCAGTTCTTC. Translating it yields CASSESRWTVYNEQFF. Based on the CDR3 plus reference TRBV25-1 and TRBJ2-1, the full variable domain is EADIYQTPRYLVIGTGKKITLECSQTMGHDKMYWYQQDPGMELHLIHYSYGVNSTEKGDLSSESTVSRIRTEHFPLTLESARPSHTSQYLCASSESRWTVYNEQFFGPGTRLTVL.

The J gene is TRBJ2-4, the V gene TRBV14; TRBD2 might be the D (6 bases). The CDR3 is made up of 14 amino acids. V was shortened by 4 bases and J by 3 bases, with 10 bases between the two germline ends. The V gene's germline CDR1 is SGHDN and CDR2 FVKESK. CDR3 in DNA: TGTGCCAGCAGCCGATTGGGACTCAAAAACATTCAGTACTTC. Amino acids: CASSRLGLKNIQYF.